This T cell receptor (beta chain) was sequenced for a study of beta chain features in type 1 diabetes. Study-wide points: Type 1 diabetes patients had VDJ junctions that carried fewer insertions and more deletions.

Germline loops: CDR1 MNHEY, CDR2 SVGAGI. CDR3 length: 15 residues. The trim removed 0 bases at V and 8 bases at J, leaving 6 bases unmatched. This clone came up a few times. No antigen is known for it. Sequenced material consisted of expressed TCRB transcripts (all of the isolated RNA was reverse transcribed). Naive, central memory and regulatory T cell samples came to a mean of approximately 3.3 million reads. Clones were read by immunoSEQ multiplex PCR, and TCRdb kept only the in-frame ones, dropping some. The data hold a few hundred thousand clones, with roughly 15% observed a single time. Sequencing was done on a sample of naive CD4+ T cells from blood. This chain joins TRBV6-5 and TRBJ1-4, with 7 bases lining up with TRBD1. This TCR was sampled from a woman aged 18 to 35 in good health. CDR3 nucleotide sequence: TGTGCCAGCAGTTACTCGAGTTCAGGGGGGGAAAAACTGTTTTTT. It is translated as CASSYSSSGGEKLFF.